This entry describes one T cell receptor beta chain. Its specificity is not known. This CDR3 has 14 residues. The ends were cut back, 4 bases at V and 0 bases at J, with 10 bases in the middle. Looked up from germline, CDR1 is SGHDN and CDR2 is FVKESK. These data come from a study of cytomegalovirus exposure and HLA in healthy donors. Study observations and caveats: Earlier findings revealed that most TCR beta V segments proved productive either about 87% or about 30% of the time. The study had only CMV serostatus as immune exposure information. TCR association rates varied by HLA locus in a later analysis, with DRB1 highest and HLA-C lowest. Confirmation was obtained in vitro that a few CMV-associated chains are specific for CMV antigens.

The PCR was carried out with 60 Vbeta primers and 13 Jbeta primers. Libraries were prepared by immunoSEQ multiplex PCR; TCRdb keeps only in-frame clonotypes and omits some of them. The sample records about 190,000 clones, over 70% being singletons. The TCR sequence derives from a middle-aged man in good health and CMV-seropositive. Sequenced material: PBMCs. The J gene is TRBJ2-7, the V gene TRBV14, with D unclear. DNA for the CDR3: TGTGCCAGCAGCCCGCCAGTCTCCTCCTACGAGCAGTACTTC. This encodes CASSPPVSSYEQYF.